Listed here are 32 T cell receptor beta chains from one sample, sequenced in a study of human T cells and chemical hapten exposure (dated by TCRdb to the early 2020s). Library preparation employed RACE. TCRdb records NextSeq 500 as the sequencer. Clones were called with MiXCR by TCRdb after fastp trimmed the public reads at Q25, and only in-frame beta chains were retained. Duplicate CDR3 protein sequences are folded into a single record with the most common DNA and genes. In all, the sample holds about 74,000 distinct CDR3 sequences, and about 15% of those were seen once. Around 4.2% of the sample is in the top ten clones. What the time point label conveys for this sample: pre-sensitization, week 0. Sample treatment or condition, as interpreted from the label and publication: therapeutic diphenylcyclopropenone sensitization with weekly scalp DPC. The sequenced sample was whole blood, obtained in connection with sensitization to the hapten diphenylcyclopropenone (DPC). The receptors stem from a woman between 45 and 65 years old with alopecia areata. Some clones in this sample may be carry-over from other donors' samples.

This clonotype was detected only a few times. The CDR3 bases are TGCAGTGCTCTCGACAGCACAACAGCTACTGGCAACTATGGCTACACCTTC. Encoded protein: CSALDSTTATGNYGYTF. The genes are TRBV20-1 and TRBJ1-2; maybe TRBD1 (5 bases). V lost 5 bases and J lost 2, with 24 bases in between. CDR3 length equals 17 residues. Germline V gene sequence: CDR1 DFQATT, CDR2 SNEGSKA (reference sequence).

The V and J genes are TRBV7-2 and TRBJ2-3, with D possibly matching TRBD2 (6 bases). The CDR3 extends over 16 amino acids. The germline V gene encodes CDR1 SGHTA and CDR2 FQGNSA. V dropped 0 bases and J dropped 2 bases, with 12 bases sitting between them. This chain's CDR3 is CASSLAASVTTDTQYF. The CDR3 DNA follows: TGTGCCAGCAGCTTAGCGGCTAGCGTAACCACAGATACGCAGTATTTT.

This clonotype was seen many times. The rearrangement uses TRBV12-3 or TRBV12-4 and TRBJ1-1, with D unclear. V was cut by 4 bases and J by 1 base, with 4 bases left in between. The CDR3 has 12 amino acids. The CDR3 DNA reads TGTGCCAGCAGTTCGGAGAACACTGAAGCTTTCTTT. Protein product: CASSSENTEAFF.

The gene calls are TRBV29-1 and TRBJ1-1, with unresolved D. Germline CDR1 and CDR2: SQVTM and ANQGSEA. V shed 7 bases and J shed 0 bases, with 9 bases lying between them. There are 12 residues in the CDR3. The CDR3 DNA follows: TGCAGCGCTGGACTTTTGAACACTGAAGCTTTCTTT. This encodes CSAGLLNTEAFF.

The chain uses TRBV19 and TRBJ1-5, with a tentative D call TRBD1 (5 bases). CDR1 LNHDA and CDR2 SQIVND come from the germline V gene (reference sequence). The CDR3 is made up of 19 amino acids. V dropped 1 base and J dropped 1 base, with 20 bases sitting between them. The CDR3: CASSIVIILSGGSNQPQHF. CDR3 bases: TGTGCCAGTAGTATAGTTATCATTTTGTCGGGGGGGAGCAATCAGCCCCAGCATTTT.

The chain combines TRBV4-1 with TRBJ2-3; maybe TRBD2 (5 bases). This CDR3 contains 15 residues. V lost 3 bases and J lost 0, with 10 bases in between. CDR1 and CDR2 (germline): MGHRA, YSYEKL. The CDR3 loop is CASSQQEVSTDTQYF. The DNA for the CDR3 is TGCGCCAGCAGCCAGCAGGAGGTCAGCACAGATACGCAGTATTTT.

The V gene is TRBV12-3 or TRBV12-4, the J gene TRBJ1-6, with D unresolved. The CDR3 runs 15 residues. Trimming removed 5 bases from V and 9 bases from J, with 17 bases in between. The DNA of the CDR3 is TGTGCCAGCAGTCCTGACCGAGCCAGTATTTCACCCCTCCACTTT. Encoded protein: CASSPDRASISPLHF.

This clonotype was observed at least ten times. The rearrangement uses TRBV18 and TRBJ2-2; TRBD1 or TRBD2 may be the D gene (5 bases each). The CDR3 has 16 residues. The V and J ends lost 6 bases and 1 base respectively, with 15 bases between them. CDR1 is KGHSH, CDR2 LQKENI, per germline. CDR3 residues: CASSTGGTGNTGELFF. CDR3 DNA: TGTGCCAGCTCGACTGGGGGAACGGGGAACACCGGGGAGCTGTTTTTT.

J is TRBJ1-4 and V is TRBV28; TRBD1 aligns across 7 bases. Germline trimming cut 8 bases from V and 11 bases from J; bases unmatched to any gene: 17. The CDR3 has 15 amino acids. Looked up from germline, CDR1 is MDHEN and CDR2 is SYDVKM. CDR3 amino acids: CASHGPGQKMGKLFF. CDR3 in DNA: TGTGCCAGCCACGGGCCGGGACAGAAGATGGGGAAACTGTTTTTT.

The CDR3 region has the DNA TGTGCCAGCAGGCGTGGGACAGCTAATGAAAAACTGTTTTTT. It encodes CASRRGTANEKLFF. V usage is TRBV28 and J usage is TRBJ1-4; 7 bases match TRBD1. Germline V gene data show CDR1 as MDHEN and CDR2 as SYDVKM. The CDR3 runs 14 residues. V was clipped by 6 bases and J by 3 bases; unmatched bases: 4.

This clonotype came up a few times. This chain joins TRBV27 and TRBJ2-1; 7 bases map to TRBD2. The CDR3 has 13 residues. The germline V gene encodes CDR1 MNHEY and CDR2 SMNVEV (reference sequence). V shed 9 bases, J shed 4 bases, and the junction held 6 bases outside the gene matches. The CDR3 DNA reads TGTGCCAGTGGGAGGGACGGTTACAATGAGCAGTTCTTC. Translating it yields CASGRDGYNEQFF.

This clonotype has more than one count but fewer than ten. The CDR3 sequence: CASRAGLSDTQYF. DNA for the CDR3: TGTGCCAGCAGGGCAGGATTGTCAGATACGCAGTATTTT. The gene calls are TRBV27 and TRBJ2-3; unclear D gene. Germline V gene data show CDR1 as MNHEY and CDR2 as SMNVEV (reference sequence). The CDR3 spans 13 residues. The ends were cut back, 6 bases at V and 4 bases at J, with 11 bases in the middle.

A few counts support this clonotype. The chain recombines TRBV9 with TRBJ2-2, with D tentatively TRBD2 (6 bases). Trimming cost V 1 base and J 3 bases, with 13 bases left between them. The length of the CDR3 is 16 residues. Germline CDR1 SGDLS, CDR2 YYNGEE. The CDR3: CASSVTEGTYTGELFF. CDR3 nucleotides: TGTGCCAGCAGCGTAACGGAGGGGACCTACACCGGGGAGCTGTTTTTT.

This clonotype was seen ten or more times. The J gene is TRBJ2-7, the V gene TRBV15; a weak D match, TRBD1 (5 bases). The germline V gene has CDR1 LNHNV and CDR2 YYDKDF (reference sequence). The CDR3 extends over 14 amino acids. Trimming shortened V by 5 bases and J by 2 bases, and 13 bases separated the two germline ends. This CDR3 reads CATSQQGSPYEQYF. The CDR3 region has the DNA TGTGCCACCAGCCAGCAGGGTAGCCCCTACGAGCAGTACTTC.

In its sample, this clonotype was seen a few times. This chain links TRBV29-1 with TRBJ1-4; D unclear. Trimming shortened V by 4 bases and J by 6 bases, and 9 bases separated the two germline ends. The germline gives CDR1 SQVTM, CDR2 ANQGSEA. CDR3 length: 12 residues. For the CDR3, the DNA is TGCAGCGTTGCCGGGATAGATGAAAAACTGTTTTTT. Its translation: CSVAGIDEKLFF. Using reference TRBV29-1 and TRBJ1-4 for the parts outside the CDR3, the full variable domain is SAVISQKPSRDICQRGTSLTIQCQVDSQVTMMFWYRQQPGQSLTLIATANQGSEATYESGFVIDKFPISRPNLTFSTLTVSNMSPEDSSIYLCSVAGIDEKLFFGSGTQLSVL.

This clonotype was detected a few times. The chain couples TRBV19 to TRBJ1-5; TRBD1 matches 8 bases. The CDR3 extends over 16 amino acids. Germline values: CDR1 LNHDA, CDR2 SQIVND (reference sequence). V lost 8 bases to trimming and J lost 0 bases; unmatched junction nucleotides: 9. The DNA for the CDR3 is TGTGCCAGTCGCCCTCTGGACAGGGATAGCAATCAGCCCCAGCATTTT. Encoded protein: CASRPLDRDSNQPQHF.

This clonotype was recorded at least ten times. The chain joins TRBV4-1 to TRBJ1-4; D ambiguous. CDR1 is MGHRA, CDR2 YSYEKL, per germline. The CDR3 is 13 residues long. V was clipped by 1 base and J by 10 bases, with 10 bases between them. Written as DNA, the CDR3 is TGCGCCAGCAGCCAAGTTAATCAAGGAAAACTGTTTTTT. Residues: CASSQVNQGKLFF.

This clonotype has more than one count but fewer than ten. The gene calls are TRBV29-1 and TRBJ1-1, with a possible D match to TRBD1 (6 bases). Trimming removed 2 bases at V and 6 bases at J, with 13 bases between. The CDR3 covers 13 residues. Germline V gene lookup returns CDR1 SQVTM and CDR2 ANQGSEA. The CDR3 here is CSVESTGIAEAFF. For the CDR3, the DNA is TGCAGCGTTGAATCCACAGGGATTGCTGAAGCTTTCTTT. Full variable domain (rest looked up from reference TRBV29-1 and TRBJ1-1): SAVISQKPSRDICQRGTSLTIQCQVDSQVTMMFWYRQQPGQSLTLIATANQGSEATYESGFVIDKFPISRPNLTFSTLTVSNMSPEDSSIYLCSVESTGIAEAFFGQGTRLTVV.

This clonotype was detected only a few times. The V and J genes are TRBV27 and TRBJ1-1, with D perhaps TRBD1 (5 bases). This CDR3 has 13 residues. V was trimmed by 7 bases and J by 5 bases, leaving 14 bases between them. Germline CDR1 is MNHEY and CDR2 is SMNVEV (reference sequence). The CDR3, as DNA: TGTGCCAGCAAGGGGCCGGGAAGGACTGAAGCTTTCTTT. Translating gives CASKGPGRTEAFF.

The rearrangement links TRBV19 to TRBJ1-4; the D gene is possibly TRBD1 (5 bases). V was shortened by 3 bases and J by 8 bases, with 16 bases between the two germline ends. Germline CDR1 and CDR2: LNHDA and SQIVND (reference sequence). This CDR3 contains 15 residues. The CDR3 loop reads CASSMSLQAGEKLFF. DNA for the CDR3: TGTGCCAGTAGTATGTCTCTCCAAGCAGGGGAAAAACTGTTTTTT.

In its sample, this clonotype was seen a few times. This chain connects TRBV28 to TRBJ2-7; 9 positions match TRBD2. This CDR3 is built from 14 residues. V lost 6 bases to trimming and J lost 0 bases; unmatched junction nucleotides: 3. Per germline, CDR1 MDHEN and CDR2 SYDVKM. The CDR3 nucleotides are TGTGCCAGCAGGACTAGCGGAGACTCCTACGAGCAGTACTTC. Amino acids: CASRTSGDSYEQYF.

The CDR3: CSARDQWGISLAGNTIYF. The CDR3 DNA reads as TGCAGTGCTAGAGATCAGTGGGGTATTAGCCTCGCCGGGAACACCATATATTTT. The chain couples TRBV20-1 to TRBJ1-3; unclear D gene. The CDR3 length is 18 residues. V was pared by 0 bases and J by 7 bases, with 25 bases between. Germline-derived CDR1 and CDR2 are DFQATT and SNEGSKA (reference sequence).

The chain combines TRBV19 with TRBJ2-7, with 9 nucleotides matching TRBD2. Germline V gene sequence: CDR1 LNHDA, CDR2 SQIVND (reference sequence). The V gene end was trimmed by 5 bases and the J gene end by 5 bases; junction bases not matched to a gene: 10. The CDR3 extends over 15 amino acids. This chain's CDR3 is CASSYSGSGAHEQYF. The CDR3, as DNA: TGTGCCAGTAGTTATAGCGGGAGCGGGGCCCACGAGCAGTACTTC.

In this sample, this clonotype turned up many times. J is TRBJ2-7 and V is TRBV5-1; 7 nucleotides align to TRBD1. Germline-derived CDR1 and CDR2 are SGHRS and YFSETQ. The CDR3 is 14 amino acids. Trimming took 4 bases from V and 5 from J; bases not matched to a gene: 9. CDR3 bases: TGCGCCAGCAGCATAAGACAGGGTCCGGACGAGCAGTACTTC. Protein product: CASSIRQGPDEQYF.

The genes are TRBV29-1 and TRBJ2-1; 7 nucleotides align to TRBD2. Germline CDR1 SQVTM, CDR2 ANQGSEA. This CDR3 region has 13 residues. The V gene end was trimmed by 2 bases and the J gene end by 7 bases; junction bases not matched to a gene: 5. CDR3 sequence (DNA): TGCAGCGTTGAACAGCGGGAAGGAAATGAGCAGTTCTTC. As protein: CSVEQREGNEQFF.

This clonotype was found a few times. This chain uses TRBV6-1 with TRBJ2-4, with D perhaps TRBD1 (5 bases). This CDR3 region has 16 residues. Between the trimmed V and J ends, which lost 4 bases and 0 bases, there was a span of 13 bases. The germline V gene encodes CDR1 MNHNS and CDR2 SASEGT. The CDR3 region is CASSGSGHQAKNIQYF. Written as DNA, the CDR3 is TGTGCCAGCAGTGGTTCCGGACATCAAGCCAAAAACATTCAGTACTTC.

The chain combines TRBV7-2 with TRBJ2-1; D is perhaps TRBD1 or TRBD2 (5 bases each). The CDR3 length is 14 residues. Germline V gene lookup returns CDR1 SGHTA and CDR2 FQGNSA. The V and J ends lost 5 bases and 6 bases respectively, with 14 bases between them. CDR3 sequence reads: CASSARYGGNEQFF. The CDR3 DNA sequence: TGTGCCAGCAGCGCGAGATATGGGGGCAATGAGCAGTTCTTC.

This clonotype was detected many times. The rearrangement joins TRBV12-3 or TRBV12-4 to TRBJ2-5; the match to TRBD1 covers 9 bases. With 6 bases clipped from V and 4 bases from J, the junction kept 12 bases outside the gene matches. The CDR3 covers 16 residues. CDR3 amino acids: CASSGYRGPNGETQYF. CDR3 sequence (DNA): TGTGCCAGCAGCGGATACAGGGGGCCCAACGGAGAGACCCAGTACTTC.

This clonotype was counted only a few times. The rearrangement uses TRBV9 and TRBJ2-7, with D maybe TRBD1 (5 bases). The CDR3 totals 14 residues. From germline, CDR1 is SGDLS and CDR2 YYNGEE. V shed 3 bases and J shed 2 bases, with 12 bases lying between them. The CDR3 nucleotides read TGTGCCAGCAGCGCTGAGAGACAGCCCTACGAGCAGTACTTC. This gives the protein CASSAERQPYEQYF.

The J gene is TRBJ2-2, the V gene TRBV5-5, with D uncertain. From germline, CDR1 is SGHKS and CDR2 YYEKEE (reference sequence). The CDR3 sequence is 14 residues long. Trimming cost V 2 bases and J 0 bases, with 5 bases left between them. CDR3 DNA: TGTGCCAGCAGCTTCCCTACGAACACCGGGGAGCTGTTTTTT. Amino acid sequence: CASSFPTNTGELFF.

The rearrangement links TRBV6-9 to TRBJ2-1, with TRBD2 matching over 10 bases. This CDR3 spans 16 amino acids. V was clipped by 5 bases and J by 2 bases; unmatched bases: 6. CDR1 MNHGY and CDR2 SVAAGI come from the germline V gene. Here the CDR3 reads CASSAGTSGTYNEQFF. The CDR3 nucleotides are TGTGCCAGCAGTGCGGGCACTAGCGGGACCTACAATGAGCAGTTCTTC.

This clonotype has ten or more counts. The rearrangement links TRBV3-1 to TRBJ2-3; D could derive from TRBD1 or TRBD2 (5 bases each). The CDR3 extends over 17 amino acids. Germline values: CDR1 LGHDT, CDR2 YNNKEL (reference sequence). The V end was cut by 5 bases, the J end by 0 bases, with 18 bases between. The CDR3 here is CASSAELGPSSTDTQYF. In DNA form, the CDR3 reads TGTGCCAGCAGCGCCGAGTTGGGACCCTCTAGCACAGATACGCAGTATTTT.